These T cell receptor beta chains were read from a single sample in a study of blood T cells in healthy people across ages. TCRdb re-called the 5' RACE reads through MiXCR, storing one row per CDR3 protein. Of fewer than 2,000,000 distinct CDR3 sequences in the sample, about two fifths were seen once. The specimen was blood. The source of these receptors is a human donor in good health. CDR3s include the opening cysteine and the closing phenylalanine or tryptophan. The D gene is left open where the match is weak. Not all rows give a size; the values are once, few, many and, for expanded clones, a class.

J	D	V	size	DNA	CDR3
TRBJ1-2	TRBD1	TRBV7-9	NA	TGTGCCAGCAGTTATAACGGACAGGGGCCACGAAGGGATGGCTACACCTTC	CASSYNGQGPRRDGYTF
TRBJ2-3	TRBD2	TRBV12-3/TRBV12-4	NA	TGTGCCAGCAGACATGCGGGACTACAAATCACAGATACGCAGTATTTT	CASRHAGLQITDTQYF
TRBJ2-3	TRBD2	TRBV28	NA	TGTGCCCCCTGGGGGGGGGATACGCAGTATTTT	CAPWGGDTQYF
TRBJ2-1	NA	TRBV20-1	NA	TGCAGTGCTCCCGTCCTCAATGAGCAGTTCTTC	CSAPVLNEQFF
TRBJ2-1	NA	TRBV3-1	few	TGTGCCAGCAGCCAAGATGGCCTAGCGCCTTGGAATGAGCAGTTCTTC	CASSQDGLAPWNEQFF
TRBJ2-7	NA	TRBV6-5	NA	TGTGCCAGCAGTTATACGAGTCGGACTGGCACCTACGAGCAGTACTTC	CASSYTSRTGTYEQYF
TRBJ2-7	NA	TRBV9	NA	TGTGCCAGCAGCGTAGTAGAACAGGGTTACGAGCAGTACTTC	CASSVVEQGYEQYF
TRBJ1-5	TRBD1	TRBV7-2	NA	TGTGCCAGCAGCTTACAGGGGGCCGATCAGCCCCAGCATTTT	CASSLQGADQPQHF
TRBJ1-2	NA	TRBV5-1	NA	TGCGCCAGCAGCTTGGGACAGAGCGGGGGCTATGGCTACACCTTC	CASSLGQSGGYGYTF
TRBJ1-2	TRBD1	TRBV5-6	NA	TGTGCCAGCAGCTCACCGACAGGGAGAAACTATGGCTACACCTTC	CASSSPTGRNYGYTF
TRBJ2-7	NA	TRBV7-2	NA	TGTGCCAGCCTCGACAGGGCGGGGTCCTACGAGCAGTACTTC	CASLDRAGSYEQYF
TRBJ2-1	TRBD2	TRBV7-2	NA	TGTGCCAGCAGCCTAGCGGGGGGGCGAGATGAGCAGTTCTTC	CASSLAGGRDEQFF
TRBJ2-7	NA	TRBV12-3/TRBV12-4	NA	TGTGCCAGCTATCCCCCCGACTACGAGCAGTACTTC	CASYPPDYEQYF
TRBJ1-1	NA	TRBV6-2/TRBV6-3	NA	TGTGCCAGCAGTTCCTTGGACCTCGCGGACACTGAAGCTTTCTTT	CASSSLDLADTEAFF
TRBJ1-4	TRBD1	TRBV2	few	TGTGCCAGCGACAGGGGCCAAGAAAAACTGTTTTTT	CASDRGQEKLFF
TRBJ2-6	TRBD2	TRBV29-1	NA	TGCAGCGTTAAGCGGGACTCTGGGGCCAACGTCCGGACTTTC	CSVKRDSGANVRTF
TRBJ1-2	NA	TRBV7-8	few	TGTGCCAGCAGCTTAGGGGGCCCGTCAGCTAACTATGGCTACACCTTC	CASSLGGPSANYGYTF
TRBJ2-7	NA	TRBV12-5	many	TGTGCTAGTGGTTTTGGATCATACGAGCAGTACTTC	CASGFGSYEQYF
TRBJ1-2	NA	TRBV7-9	few	TGTGCCAGCAGCCGAGAGATTTATGGCTACACCTTC	CASSREIYGYTF
TRBJ2-7	NA	TRBV6-5	few	TGTGCCAGCAGTTACTGGCAGGGTCTAGCCTACTCCTACGAGCAGTACTTC	CASSYWQGLAYSYEQYF
TRBJ2-7	NA	TRBV5-1	NA	TGCGCCAGCAGCTTATCCGCCAGGGTAATGTCTGAGCAGTACTTC	CASSLSARVMSEQYF
TRBJ2-7	NA	TRBV20-1	NA	TGCAGTGCTGCCGGGATTGAGTTCTACGAGCAGTACTTC	CSAAGIEFYEQYF
TRBJ2-3	NA	TRBV5-1	few	TGCGCCAGCAGCTTGATGTCAGGCCACACAGATACGCAGTATTTT	CASSLMSGHTDTQYF
TRBJ2-1	TRBD2	TRBV9	NA	TGTACCAACAGCCCGACTAGCGGGGGTGTGTTCTTC	CTNSPTSGGVFF
TRBJ2-3	NA	TRBV6-6	NA	TGTGCCAGCAGCAAAGGGGTTCCAGATACGCGGTATTTT	CASSKGVPDTRYF
TRBJ1-4	NA	TRBV5-6	few	TGTGCCAGCAGCTTAGAGAATAATGAAAAACTGTTTTTT	CASSLENNEKLFF
TRBJ2-1	NA	TRBV2	few	TGTGCCAGCGGACTGGCGGAATGGGCCAATGAGCAGTTCTTC	CASGLAEWANEQFF
TRBJ2-5	NA	TRBV9	NA	TGTGCCAGCAGCGTAGCGCCCCGCGACGGAGAGACCCAGTACTTC	CASSVAPRDGETQYF
TRBJ1-4	TRBD1	TRBV7-9	NA	TGTGCCAGCAGCCTAGGACAGGATAATGGAAAACTGTTTTTT	CASSLGQDNGKLFF
TRBJ1-4	NA	TRBV12-3/TRBV12-4	few	TGTGCCAGCAGCCCAGAGTCAACTAATGAAAAACTGTTTTTT	CASSPESTNEKLFF
TRBJ2-3	TRBD1	TRBV9	NA	TGTGCCAGCAGCGTGATGGACAGGGGCGTAGATACGCAGTATTTT	CASSVMDRGVDTQYF
TRBJ2-1	NA	TRBV29-1	NA	TGCAGCGTTGAACACCCTTCCGGCCGGGGCAATGAGCAGTTCTTC	CSVEHPSGRGNEQFF
TRBJ2-1	TRBD1	TRBV20-1	NA	TGCAGTGCTAGAGGTTTCTCTGGGACAGTCTACAATGAGCAGTTCTTC	CSARGFSGTVYNEQFF
TRBJ1-1	NA	TRBV7-8	NA	TGTGCCAGCAGAACCCCGGGGAGGGGAGGCTCTGAAGCTTTCTTT	CASRTPGRGGSEAFF
TRBJ2-4	NA	TRBV7-2	NA	TGTGCCAGCAGCTTACTGAACAGGGCAGTGGGATGGCAGTACTTC	CASSLLNRAVGWQYF
TRBJ1-1	NA	TRBV20-1	NA	TGCAGTGCTAGAACATCAGGGGCGAACACTGAAGCTTTCTTT	CSARTSGANTEAFF
TRBJ2-4	NA	TRBV10-3	NA	TGTGCCATCAGTTTGGGCCGGGAGCAGTACTTC	CAISLGREQYF